The clone carrying this TCR beta chain was detected many times. The antigen is not known. This sample stems from a study of shared clonotypes between healthy human individuals. Study conclusions and caveats: In having few donors, the study represented limited genetic and exposure-history diversity. Sequencing of the sorted subsets was shown by rarefaction to be incomplete despite large depth. Shared clonotypes across all four donors exceeded non-shared ones in generation probability.

Germline CDR1 and CDR2: SGDLS and YYNGEE. The length of the CDR3 is 14 residues. V lost 2 bases and J 5 bases, leaving 10 bases between the germline ends. Researchers ran the assay at a deep level. The data were produced by immunoSEQ multiplex PCR, yet TCRdb's version contains in-frame clones alone and is incomplete. The table has over a million clones, 78% seen once. This receptor was taken from a man aged 18 to 30 in good health. Some clones in this sample may be carry-over from other donors' samples. Material: memory CD4+ T cells from PBMCs. Stated subset: CD45RA-negative fraction. The chain joins TRBV9 to TRBJ1-4; D unresolved. The CDR3 loop reads CASSVGVSNEKLFF. The CDR3 DNA is TGTGCCAGCAGCGTTGGGGTGAGCAATGAAAAACTGTTTTTT.